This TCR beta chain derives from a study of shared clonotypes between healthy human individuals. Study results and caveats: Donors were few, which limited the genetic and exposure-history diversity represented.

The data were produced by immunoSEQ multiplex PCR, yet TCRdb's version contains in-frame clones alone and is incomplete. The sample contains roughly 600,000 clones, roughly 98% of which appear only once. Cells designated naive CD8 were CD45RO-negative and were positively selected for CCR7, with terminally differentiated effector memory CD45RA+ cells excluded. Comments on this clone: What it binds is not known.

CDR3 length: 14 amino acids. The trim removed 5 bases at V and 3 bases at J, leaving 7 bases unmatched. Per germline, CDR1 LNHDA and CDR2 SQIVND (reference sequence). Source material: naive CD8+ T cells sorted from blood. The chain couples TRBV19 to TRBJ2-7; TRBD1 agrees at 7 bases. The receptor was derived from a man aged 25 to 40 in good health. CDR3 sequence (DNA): TGTGCCAGTAGTTTTTACGGACAGGTCTACGAGCAGTACTTC. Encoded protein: CASSFYGQVYEQYF.